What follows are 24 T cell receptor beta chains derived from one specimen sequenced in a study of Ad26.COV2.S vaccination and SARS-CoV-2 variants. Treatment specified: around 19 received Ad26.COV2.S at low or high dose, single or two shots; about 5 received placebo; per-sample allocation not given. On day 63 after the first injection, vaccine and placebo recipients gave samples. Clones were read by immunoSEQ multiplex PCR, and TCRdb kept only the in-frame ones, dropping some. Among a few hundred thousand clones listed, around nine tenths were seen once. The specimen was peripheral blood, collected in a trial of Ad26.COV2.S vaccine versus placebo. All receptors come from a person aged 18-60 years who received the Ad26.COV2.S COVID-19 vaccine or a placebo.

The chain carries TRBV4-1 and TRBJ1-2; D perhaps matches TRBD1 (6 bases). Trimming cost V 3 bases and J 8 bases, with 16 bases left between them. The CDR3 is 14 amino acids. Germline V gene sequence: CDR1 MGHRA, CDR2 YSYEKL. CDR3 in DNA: TGCGCCAGCAGCCAGGGGACAACGAGCTGGGGCTACACCTTC. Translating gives CASSQGTTSWGYTF.

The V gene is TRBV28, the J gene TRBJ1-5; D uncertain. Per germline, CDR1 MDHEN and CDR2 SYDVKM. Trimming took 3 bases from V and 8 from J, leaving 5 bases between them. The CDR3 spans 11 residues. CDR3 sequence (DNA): TGTGCCAGCAGTTTGCGGGAGCCCCAGCATTTT. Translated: CASSLREPQHF. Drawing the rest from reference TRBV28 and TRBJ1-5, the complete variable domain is DVKVTQSSRYLVKRTGEKVFLECVQDMDHENMFWYRQDPGLGLRLIYFSYDVKMKEKGDIPEGYSVSREKKERFSLILESASTNQTSMYLCASSLREPQHFGDGTRLSIL.

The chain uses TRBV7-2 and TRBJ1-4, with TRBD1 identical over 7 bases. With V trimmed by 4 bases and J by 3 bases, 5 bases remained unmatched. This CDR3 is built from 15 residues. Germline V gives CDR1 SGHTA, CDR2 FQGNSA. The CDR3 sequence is CASSSRQGPNEKLFF. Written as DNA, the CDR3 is TGTGCCAGCAGCTCCCGACAGGGCCCTAATGAAAAACTGTTTTTT. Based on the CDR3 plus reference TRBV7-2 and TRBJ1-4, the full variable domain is GAGVSQSPSNKVTEKGKDVELRCDPISGHTALYWYRQSLGQGLEFLIYFQGNSAPDKSGLPSDRFSAERTGGSVSTLTIQRTQQEDSAVYLCASSSRQGPNEKLFFGSGTQLSVL.

In DNA, the CDR3 is TGTGCCAGTAGGTATTTGGAAAGCAATCAGCCCCAGCATTTT. Its protein product is CASRYLESNQPQHF. The rearrangement joins TRBV19 to TRBJ1-5; no reliable D call. V lost 6 bases, J lost 1 base, and 10 bases lay in between. CDR3 length equals 14 residues. Germline-derived CDR1 and CDR2 are LNHDA and SQIVND (reference sequence). Drawing the rest from reference TRBV19 and TRBJ1-5, the complete variable domain is DGGITQSPKYLFRKEGQNVTLSCEQNLNHDAMYWYRQDPGQGLRLIYYSQIVNDFQKGDIAEGYSVSREKKESFPLTVTSAQKNPTAFYLCASRYLESNQPQHFGDGTRLSIL.

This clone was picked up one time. This CDR3 is CASSLERTGKNTGELFF. Written as DNA, the CDR3 is TGTGCCAGCAGCTTAGAAAGGACAGGGAAGAACACCGGGGAGCTGTTTTTT. The chain uses TRBV7-2 and TRBJ2-2; the match to TRBD1 covers 8 bases. Germline CDR1 is SGHTA and CDR2 is FQGNSA. V lost 1 base and J lost 1; bases outside the gene matches: 5. The CDR3 loop spans 17 amino acids.

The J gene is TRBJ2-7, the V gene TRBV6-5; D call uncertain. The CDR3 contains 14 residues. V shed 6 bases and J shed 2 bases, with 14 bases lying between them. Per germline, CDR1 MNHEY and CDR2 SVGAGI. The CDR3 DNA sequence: TGTGCCAGCAGCACCTCCTCTAATCCCTACGAGCAGTACTTC. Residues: CASSTSSNPYEQYF.

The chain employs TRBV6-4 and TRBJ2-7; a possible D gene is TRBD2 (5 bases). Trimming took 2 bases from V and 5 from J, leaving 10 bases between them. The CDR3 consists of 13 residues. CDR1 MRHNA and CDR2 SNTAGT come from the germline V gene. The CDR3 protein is CASSDPPGNEQYF. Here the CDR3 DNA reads TGTGCCAGCAGTGACCCTCCGGGAAACGAGCAGTACTTC.

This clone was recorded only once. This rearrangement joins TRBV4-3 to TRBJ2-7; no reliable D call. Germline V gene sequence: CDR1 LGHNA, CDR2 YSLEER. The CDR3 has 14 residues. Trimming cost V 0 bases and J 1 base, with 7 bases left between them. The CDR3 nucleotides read TGCGCCAGCAGCCAAGAAGTCAGTTCCTACGAGCAGTACTTC. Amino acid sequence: CASSQEVSSYEQYF.

CDR3 loop: CASSYRDSRLETQYF. The CDR3 nucleotides read TGTGCCAGCAGTTACCGGGACTCCCGTTTGGAGACCCAGTACTTC. This chain connects TRBV6-2 or TRBV6-3 to TRBJ2-5, with TRBD2 as a possible D gene (6 bases). V was trimmed by 2 bases and J by 5 bases, leaving 15 bases between them. Germline CDR1 MNHEY, CDR2 SVGEGT. This CDR3 is built from 15 residues.

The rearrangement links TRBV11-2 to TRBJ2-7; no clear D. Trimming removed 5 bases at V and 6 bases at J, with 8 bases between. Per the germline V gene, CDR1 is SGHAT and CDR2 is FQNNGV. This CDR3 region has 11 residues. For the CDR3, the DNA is TGTGCCAGCAGCCTGCCCGCCGAGCAGTACTTC. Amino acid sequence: CASSLPAEQYF.

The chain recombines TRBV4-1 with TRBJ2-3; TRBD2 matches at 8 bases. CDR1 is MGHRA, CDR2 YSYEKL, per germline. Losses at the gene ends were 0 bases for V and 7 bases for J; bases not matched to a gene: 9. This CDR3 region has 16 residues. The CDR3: CASSQDRGLGIYTQYF. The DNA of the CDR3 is TGCGCCAGCAGCCAAGATAGGGGACTAGGCATCTATACGCAGTATTTT.

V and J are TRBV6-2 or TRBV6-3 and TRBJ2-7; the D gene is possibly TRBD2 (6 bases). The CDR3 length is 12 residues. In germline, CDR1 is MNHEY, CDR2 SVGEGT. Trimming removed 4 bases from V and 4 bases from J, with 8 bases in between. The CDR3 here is CASSFGGYEQYF. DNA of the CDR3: TGTGCCAGCAGTTTCGGAGGGTACGAGCAGTACTTC.

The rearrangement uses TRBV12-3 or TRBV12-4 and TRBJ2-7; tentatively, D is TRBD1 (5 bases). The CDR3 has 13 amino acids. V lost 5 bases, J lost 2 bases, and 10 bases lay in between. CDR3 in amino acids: CASSMDTPYEQYF. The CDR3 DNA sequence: TGTGCCAGCAGTATGGACACACCCTACGAGCAGTACTTC.

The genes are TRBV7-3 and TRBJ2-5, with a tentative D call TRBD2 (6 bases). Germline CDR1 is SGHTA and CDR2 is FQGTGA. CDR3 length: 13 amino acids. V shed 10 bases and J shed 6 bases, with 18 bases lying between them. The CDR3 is CANKRREGQTQYF. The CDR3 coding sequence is TGTGCCAACAAGAGGCGGGAAGGACAGACCCAGTACTTC.

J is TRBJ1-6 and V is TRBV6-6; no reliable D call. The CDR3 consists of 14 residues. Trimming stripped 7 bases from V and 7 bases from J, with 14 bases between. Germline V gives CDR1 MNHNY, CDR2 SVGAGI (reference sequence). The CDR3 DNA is TGTGCCAGCATCCTGACGGTGGGGAATTCACCCCTCCACTTT. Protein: CASILTVGNSPLHF.

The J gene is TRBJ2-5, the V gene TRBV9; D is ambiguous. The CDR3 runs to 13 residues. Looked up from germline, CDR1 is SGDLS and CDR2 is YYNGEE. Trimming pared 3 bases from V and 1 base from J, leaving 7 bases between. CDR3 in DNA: TGTGCCAGCAGCGCACGGTTCCAAGAGACCCAGTACTTC. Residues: CASSARFQETQYF.

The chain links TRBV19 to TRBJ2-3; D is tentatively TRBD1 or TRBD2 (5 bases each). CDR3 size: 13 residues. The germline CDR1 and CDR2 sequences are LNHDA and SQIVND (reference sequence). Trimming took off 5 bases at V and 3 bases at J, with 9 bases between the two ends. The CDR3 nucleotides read TGTGCCAGTAGTTCGAGGGGAACAGATACGCAGTATTTT. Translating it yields CASSSRGTDTQYF.

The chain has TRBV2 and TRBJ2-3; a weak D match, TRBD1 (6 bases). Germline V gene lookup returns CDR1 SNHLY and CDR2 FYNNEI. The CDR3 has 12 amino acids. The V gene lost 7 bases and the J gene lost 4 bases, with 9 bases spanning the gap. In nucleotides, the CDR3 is TGTGCCAGCAACAGGGCGGCAGATACGCAGTATTTT. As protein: CASNRAADTQYF.

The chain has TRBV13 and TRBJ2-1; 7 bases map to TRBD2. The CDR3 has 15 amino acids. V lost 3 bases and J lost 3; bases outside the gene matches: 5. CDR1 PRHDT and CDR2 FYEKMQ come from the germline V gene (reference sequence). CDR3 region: CASSFGRGNYNEQFF. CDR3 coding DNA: TGTGCCAGCAGCTTCGGGCGGGGGAACTACAATGAGCAGTTCTTC.

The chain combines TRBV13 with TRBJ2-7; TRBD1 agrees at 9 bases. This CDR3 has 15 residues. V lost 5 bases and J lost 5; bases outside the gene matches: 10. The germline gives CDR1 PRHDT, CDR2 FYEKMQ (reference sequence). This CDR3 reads CASSEPGQGLHEQYF. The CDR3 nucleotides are TGTGCCAGCAGCGAGCCGGGACAGGGCCTTCACGAGCAGTACTTC.

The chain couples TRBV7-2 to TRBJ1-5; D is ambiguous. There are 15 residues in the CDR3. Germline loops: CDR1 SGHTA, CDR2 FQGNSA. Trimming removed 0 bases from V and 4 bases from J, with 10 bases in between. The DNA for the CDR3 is TGTGCCAGCAGCTTAGCGGACCGGTATAATCAGCCCCAGCATTTT. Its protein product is CASSLADRYNQPQHF.

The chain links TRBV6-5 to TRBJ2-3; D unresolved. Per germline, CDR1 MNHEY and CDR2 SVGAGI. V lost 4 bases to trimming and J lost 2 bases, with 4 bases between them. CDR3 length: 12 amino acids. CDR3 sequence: CASSSDTDTQYF. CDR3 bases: TGTGCCAGCAGTTCTGACACAGATACGCAGTATTTT.

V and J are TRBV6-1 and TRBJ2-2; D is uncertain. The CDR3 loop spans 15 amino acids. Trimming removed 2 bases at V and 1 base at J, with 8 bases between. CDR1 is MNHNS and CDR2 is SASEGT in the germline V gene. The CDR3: CASSEFRKNTGELFF. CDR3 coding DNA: TGTGCCAGCAGTGAATTCCGTAAGAACACCGGGGAGCTGTTTTTT.

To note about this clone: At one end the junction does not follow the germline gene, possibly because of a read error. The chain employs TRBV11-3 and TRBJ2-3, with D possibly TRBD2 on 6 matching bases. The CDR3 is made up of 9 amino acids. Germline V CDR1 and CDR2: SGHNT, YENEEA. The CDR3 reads CASSRDSSF. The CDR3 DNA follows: TGTGCCAGCAGCCGGGACTCCTCTTTT.